This T cell receptor beta chain was found in a study of blood T cell repertoires in COVID-19. Study details: The origin of the acute and convalescent COVID-19 samples was the United States, Italy and Spain.

This CDR3 has 12 amino acids. Losses at the gene ends were 8 bases for V and 6 bases for J; bases not matched to a gene: 3. Germline CDR1 is MDHEN and CDR2 is SYDVKM. As handled by the study authors: Estimation of nucleated cell counts was performed using reference gene primer amplification. Here immunoSEQ multiplex PCR was the method, and the copy in TCRdb shows in-frame clones only, minus some. The V and J calls and the clone size are those of that table, but D and trimming were determined from the DNA. The sample has hundreds of thousands of clones, around 90% seen once. Living in under 30 US areas, the participants were between roughly 18 and 90 years of age. Which cohort a participant joined came from the clinical history participants gave.

Source material: PBMCs or T cells enriched from blood (not recorded which). The clonotype originates from a woman under 40 with acute COVID-19. The chain couples TRBV28 to TRBJ2-2, with 7 bases aligning to TRBD1. The CDR3 DNA is TGTGCCAGCTGCCAGGGGGCCGGGGAGCTGTTTTTT. Protein sequence: CASCQGAGELFF.